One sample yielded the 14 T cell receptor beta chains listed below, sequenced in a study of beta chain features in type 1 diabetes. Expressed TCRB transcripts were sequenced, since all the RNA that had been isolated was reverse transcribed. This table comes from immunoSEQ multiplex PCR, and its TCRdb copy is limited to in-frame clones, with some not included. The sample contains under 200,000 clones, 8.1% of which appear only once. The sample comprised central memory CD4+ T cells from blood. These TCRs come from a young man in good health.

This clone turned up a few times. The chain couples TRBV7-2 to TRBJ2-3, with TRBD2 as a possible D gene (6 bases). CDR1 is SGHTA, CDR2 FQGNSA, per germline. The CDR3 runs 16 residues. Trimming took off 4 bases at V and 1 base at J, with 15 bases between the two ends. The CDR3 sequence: CASSSPGTLRTDTQYF. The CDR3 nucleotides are TGTGCCAGCAGCTCTCCCGGGACTCTACGCACAGATACGCAGTATTTT.

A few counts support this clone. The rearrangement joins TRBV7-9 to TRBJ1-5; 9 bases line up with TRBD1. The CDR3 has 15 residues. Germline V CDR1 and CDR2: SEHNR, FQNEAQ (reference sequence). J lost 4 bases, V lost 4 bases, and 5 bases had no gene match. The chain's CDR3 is CASSWDGQGNQPQHF. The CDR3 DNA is TGTGCCAGCAGCTGGGACGGACAGGGGAATCAGCCCCAGCATTTT.

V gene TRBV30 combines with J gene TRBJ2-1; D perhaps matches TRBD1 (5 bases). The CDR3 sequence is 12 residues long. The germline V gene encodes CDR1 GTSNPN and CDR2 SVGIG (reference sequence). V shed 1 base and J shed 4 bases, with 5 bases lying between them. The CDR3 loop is CAWSAGYNEQFF. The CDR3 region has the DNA TGTGCCTGGAGTGCAGGGTACAATGAGCAGTTCTTC.

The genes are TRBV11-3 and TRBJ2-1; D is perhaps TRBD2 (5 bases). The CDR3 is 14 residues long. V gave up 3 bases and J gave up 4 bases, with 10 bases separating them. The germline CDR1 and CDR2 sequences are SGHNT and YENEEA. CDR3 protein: CASSFSDSYNEQFF. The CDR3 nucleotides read TGTGCCAGCAGCTTTAGCGACTCTTACAATGAGCAGTTCTTC.

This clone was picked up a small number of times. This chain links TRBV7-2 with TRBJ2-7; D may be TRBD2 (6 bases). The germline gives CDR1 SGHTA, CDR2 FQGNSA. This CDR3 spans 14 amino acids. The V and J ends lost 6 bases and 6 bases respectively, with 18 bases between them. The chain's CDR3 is CASRTGASEGEQYF. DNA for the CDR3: TGTGCCAGCAGAACCGGAGCTAGCGAAGGCGAGCAGTACTTC.

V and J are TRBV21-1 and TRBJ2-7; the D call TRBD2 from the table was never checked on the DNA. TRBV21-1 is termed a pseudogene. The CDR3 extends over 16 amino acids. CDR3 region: CASSKVSVIAGYEQYF. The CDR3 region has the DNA TGTGCCAGCAGCAAAGTTAGTGTTATAGCGGGGTACGAGCAGTACTTC.

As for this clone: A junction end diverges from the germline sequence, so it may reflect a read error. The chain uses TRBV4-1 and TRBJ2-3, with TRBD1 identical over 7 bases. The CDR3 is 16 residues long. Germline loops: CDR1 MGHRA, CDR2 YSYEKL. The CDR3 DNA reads TGTGCCAGCAGCCTCCTATCAGGGGGAAGCACAGATACGCAGTATTTT. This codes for CASSLLSGGSTDTQYF.

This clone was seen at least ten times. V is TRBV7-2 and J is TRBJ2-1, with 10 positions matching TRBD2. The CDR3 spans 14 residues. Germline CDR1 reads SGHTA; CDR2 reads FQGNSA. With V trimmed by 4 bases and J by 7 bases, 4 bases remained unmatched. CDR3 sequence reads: CASSYPGLANEQFF. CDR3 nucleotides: TGTGCCAGCAGCTACCCGGGACTAGCGAATGAGCAGTTCTTC.

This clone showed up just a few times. CDR3 sequence: CASSSGQGKEKLFF. The CDR3 region has the DNA TGTGCCAGCAGTTCGGGACAGGGGAAAGAAAAACTGTTTTTT. V gene TRBV28 combines with J gene TRBJ1-4; 10 positions agree with TRBD1. The CDR3 spans 14 residues. The V segment lost 4 bases and the J segment 8 bases; nucleotides outside the gene matches: 4. The V gene's germline CDR1 is MDHEN and CDR2 SYDVKM.

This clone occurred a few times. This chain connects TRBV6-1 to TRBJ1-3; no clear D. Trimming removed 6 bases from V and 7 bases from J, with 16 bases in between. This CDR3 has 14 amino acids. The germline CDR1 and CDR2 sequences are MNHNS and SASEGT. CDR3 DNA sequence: TGTGCCAGCAGGGACGGCCTAGCGTGGAACACCATATATTTT. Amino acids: CASRDGLAWNTIYF.

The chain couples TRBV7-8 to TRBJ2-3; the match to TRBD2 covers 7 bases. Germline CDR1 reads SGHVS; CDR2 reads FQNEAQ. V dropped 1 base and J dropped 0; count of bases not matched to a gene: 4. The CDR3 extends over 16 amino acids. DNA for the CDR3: TGTGCCAGCAGCTTAGGAGCGGGGCAGAGCACAGATACGCAGTATTTT. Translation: CASSLGAGQSTDTQYF.

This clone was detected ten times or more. The CDR3 loop is CASFSGQDYEQYF. The CDR3 bases are TGTGCCAGCTTTTCGGGACAGGACTACGAGCAGTACTTC. The chain employs TRBV18 and TRBJ2-7; TRBD1 agrees at 8 bases. V shed 7 bases and J 3 bases; nucleotides not matched to a gene: 5. The CDR3 has 13 residues. From germline, CDR1 is KGHSH and CDR2 LQKENI. Combining the CDR3 with reference TRBV18 and TRBJ2-7 gives the whole variable domain NAGVMQNPRHLVRRRGQEARLRCSPMKGHSHVYWYRQLPEEGLKFMVYLQKENIIDESGMPKERFSAEFPKEGPSILRIQQVVRGDSAAYFCASFSGQDYEQYFGPGTRLTVT.

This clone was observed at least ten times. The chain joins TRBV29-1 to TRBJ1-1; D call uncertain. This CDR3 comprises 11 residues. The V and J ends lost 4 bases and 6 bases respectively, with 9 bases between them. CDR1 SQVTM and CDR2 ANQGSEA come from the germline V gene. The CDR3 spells CSVVRGPEAFF. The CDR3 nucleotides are TGCAGCGTTGTTCGAGGTCCTGAAGCTTTCTTT.

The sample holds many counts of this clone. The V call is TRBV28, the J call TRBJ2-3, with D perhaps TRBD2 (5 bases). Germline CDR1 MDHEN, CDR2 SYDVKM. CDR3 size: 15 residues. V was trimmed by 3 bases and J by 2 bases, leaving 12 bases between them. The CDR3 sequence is CASSFSGSLTDTQYF. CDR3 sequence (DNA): TGTGCCAGCAGTTTTTCGGGAAGTCTCACAGATACGCAGTATTTT.